The rows below give T cell receptor beta chains drawn from one sample of a study of human T cells and chemical hapten exposure. TCRdb itself ran the RACE reads through MiXCR, one entry per CDR3 protein. In the table there are roughly 120,000 distinct CDR3 sequences, approximately 10% of which are singletons. The sample was whole blood. The receptors derive from a male donor in good health. Some clones in this sample may be carry-over from other donors' samples. The CDR3 runs from the conserved cysteine through the conserved F or W. The order of the fields is J gene, V gene, clone size, D gene, CDR3 protein, CDR3 DNA. D genes are given only for firm matches. A clone size is listed for some rows: how often the clone was seen (once, few, many), or a class if it is expanded.

j_gene: TRBJ2-4
v_gene: TRBV20-1
abundance: .
d_gene: .
CDR3aa: CSARVGLAKNIQYF
CDR3nt: TGCAGTGCTAGAGTGGGGCTAGCCAAAAACATTCAGTACTTC

j_gene: TRBJ2-7
v_gene: TRBV9
abundance: .
d_gene: .
CDR3aa: CASSVVPGTYEQYF
CDR3nt: TGTGCCAGCAGCGTAGTTCCAGGGACCTACGAGCAGTACTTC

j_gene: TRBJ2-2
v_gene: TRBV6-6
abundance: .
d_gene: TRBD2
CDR3aa: CASSPQMLKRGGTTGELFF
CDR3nt: TGTGCCAGCAGCCCCCAAATGTTGAAGCGGGGGGGCACCACCGGGGAGCTGTTTTTT

j_gene: TRBJ1-1
v_gene: TRBV7-9
abundance: many
d_gene: .
CDR3aa: CASSLASTLTEAFF
CDR3nt: TGTGCCAGCAGCTTAGCGTCCACTCTTACTGAAGCTTTCTTT

j_gene: TRBJ2-5
v_gene: TRBV7-2
abundance: .
d_gene: TRBD2
CDR3aa: CASSLDGGAGETQYF
CDR3nt: TGTGCCAGCAGCTTGGACGGGGGGGCCGGGGAGACCCAGTACTTC

j_gene: TRBJ1-5
v_gene: TRBV9
abundance: many
d_gene: .
CDR3aa: CASSVGTNSNQPQHF
CDR3nt: TGTGCCAGCAGCGTAGGGACAAATAGCAATCAGCCCCAGCATTTT

j_gene: TRBJ2-3
v_gene: TRBV24-1
abundance: many
d_gene: .
CDR3aa: CATSGPGLSGDTQYF
CDR3nt: TGTGCCACCAGTGGGCCCGGGCTATCCGGCGATACGCAGTATTTT

j_gene: TRBJ2-4
v_gene: TRBV20-1
abundance: few
d_gene: .
CDR3aa: CSARDRGDLAKNIQYF
CDR3nt: TGCAGTGCTAGAGATCGAGGAGATCTAGCCAAAAACATTCAGTACTTC

j_gene: TRBJ2-1
v_gene: TRBV5-1
abundance: few
d_gene: TRBD2
CDR3aa: CASSLKGLAGDFNEQFF
CDR3nt: TGCGCCAGCAGCCTCAAGGGGCTAGCGGGAGATTTTAATGAGCAGTTCTTC

j_gene: TRBJ2-7
v_gene: TRBV5-1
abundance: few
d_gene: .
CDR3aa: CASSFIPGGYEQYF
CDR3nt: TGCGCCAGCAGCTTCATCCCCGGTGGCTACGAGCAGTACTTC

j_gene: TRBJ1-1
v_gene: TRBV30
abundance: few
d_gene: .
CDR3aa: CAWSVSDTEAFF
CDR3nt: TGTGCCTGGAGTGTGAGCGACACTGAAGCTTTCTTT

j_gene: TRBJ2-7
v_gene: TRBV12-3/TRBV12-4
abundance: .
d_gene: .
CDR3aa: CASADGGGRYEQYF
CDR3nt: TGTGCCAGCGCCGATGGAGGAGGTCGCTACGAGCAGTACTTC

j_gene: TRBJ2-7
v_gene: TRBV12-3/TRBV12-4
abundance: .
d_gene: .
CDR3aa: CASSSFEEQYF
CDR3nt: TGTGCCAGCAGTTCCTTTGAAGAGCAGTACTTC

j_gene: TRBJ1-1
v_gene: TRBV12-3/TRBV12-4
abundance: .
d_gene: TRBD1
CDR3aa: CASSPTGGGSTEAFF
CDR3nt: TGTGCCAGCAGCCCGACAGGGGGCGGATCAACTGAAGCTTTCTTT

j_gene: TRBJ2-7
v_gene: TRBV7-9
abundance: .
d_gene: TRBD1
CDR3aa: CASSSWGQGSSEQYF
CDR3nt: TGTGCCAGCAGCTCCTGGGGACAGGGATCCTCCGAGCAGTACTTC

j_gene: TRBJ2-7
v_gene: TRBV5-6
abundance: few
d_gene: .
CDR3aa: CASSLRRTAYEQYF
CDR3nt: TGTGCCAGCAGCCTACGAAGGACAGCCTACGAGCAGTACTTC

j_gene: TRBJ1-4
v_gene: TRBV7-8
abundance: .
d_gene: .
CDR3aa: CASSFASPGAEKLFF
CDR3nt: TGTGCCAGCAGTTTTGCGTCCCCGGGCGCAGAAAAACTGTTTTTT

j_gene: TRBJ1-1
v_gene: TRBV30
abundance: once
d_gene: .
CDR3aa: CAWRAGATEAFF
CDR3nt: TGTGCCTGGAGGGCAGGGGCCACTGAAGCTTTCTTT

j_gene: TRBJ2-5
v_gene: TRBV5-4
abundance: few
d_gene: .
CDR3aa: CASSAGTAQETQYF
CDR3nt: TGTGCCAGCAGCGCGGGGACAGCCCAAGAGACCCAGTACTTC

j_gene: TRBJ2-1
v_gene: TRBV24-1
abundance: .
d_gene: TRBD1
CDR3aa: CATSAPGQGSHEQFF
CDR3nt: TGTGCCACCAGTGCCCCGGGACAGGGGTCCCATGAGCAGTTCTTC

j_gene: TRBJ2-7
v_gene: TRBV27
abundance: many
d_gene: TRBD1
CDR3aa: CASSPGTGFEQYF
CDR3nt: TGTGCCAGCAGCCCCGGGACAGGGTTCGAGCAGTACTTC

j_gene: TRBJ2-1
v_gene: TRBV12-3/TRBV12-4
abundance: .
d_gene: TRBD2
CDR3aa: CASSLLGGGAYNEQFF
CDR3nt: TGTGCCAGCAGTTTACTCGGGGGGGGGGCCTACAATGAGCAGTTCTTC

j_gene: TRBJ1-2
v_gene: TRBV2
abundance: few
d_gene: .
CDR3aa: CASSGAYGYTF
CDR3nt: TGTGCCAGCAGTGGGGCTTATGGCTACACCTTC

j_gene: TRBJ2-2
v_gene: TRBV6-5
abundance: .
d_gene: .
CDR3aa: CASSKQGIGELFF
CDR3nt: TGTGCCAGCAGTAAACAGGGTATCGGGGAGCTGTTTTTT

j_gene: TRBJ1-4
v_gene: TRBV20-1
abundance: many
d_gene: TRBD1
CDR3aa: CSAESSGTGLEKLFF
CDR3nt: TGCAGTGCTGAGTCTTCCGGGACAGGTCTAGAAAAACTGTTTTTT

j_gene: TRBJ2-3
v_gene: TRBV7-2
abundance: many
d_gene: TRBD1
CDR3aa: CASSLGTGVWDTQYF
CDR3nt: TGTGCCAGCAGCTTAGGGACAGGGGTTTGGGATACGCAGTATTTT

j_gene: TRBJ2-1
v_gene: TRBV18
abundance: .
d_gene: .
CDR3aa: CASSPEQDAYNEQFF
CDR3nt: TGTGCCAGCTCACCAGAGCAAGACGCCTACAATGAGCAGTTCTTC

j_gene: TRBJ2-5
v_gene: TRBV20-1
abundance: few
d_gene: .
CDR3aa: CSAREETQYF
CDR3nt: TGCAGTGCTAGAGAAGAGACCCAGTACTTC

j_gene: TRBJ2-5
v_gene: TRBV3-1
abundance: .
d_gene: .
CDR3aa: CASSQAHRQETQYF
CDR3nt: TGTGCCAGCAGCCAAGCCCATCGACAAGAGACCCAGTACTTC

j_gene: TRBJ2-5
v_gene: TRBV4-2
abundance: few
d_gene: .
CDR3aa: CASSHNWEQETQYF
CDR3nt: TGTGCCAGCAGCCATAATTGGGAACAAGAGACCCAGTACTTC

j_gene: TRBJ2-7
v_gene: TRBV4-2
abundance: few
d_gene: .
CDR3aa: CASSQDRVYEQYF
CDR3nt: TGTGCCAGCAGCCAAGACAGGGTCTACGAGCAGTACTTC

j_gene: TRBJ2-7
v_gene: TRBV6-5
abundance: .
d_gene: .
CDR3aa: CASSSSRVDEQYF
CDR3nt: TGTGCCAGCAGTTCCTCCAGGGTGGACGAGCAGTACTTC

j_gene: TRBJ1-2
v_gene: TRBV3-1
abundance: .
d_gene: .
CDR3aa: CASSQDTAAVNDYGYTF
CDR3nt: TGTGCCAGCAGCCAAGATACGGCGGCAGTTAATGACTATGGCTACACCTTC

j_gene: TRBJ1-5
v_gene: TRBV5-4
abundance: .
d_gene: .
CDR3aa: CASSLDRGADNQPQHF
CDR3nt: TGTGCCAGCAGCTTGGACCGAGGGGCTGATAATCAGCCCCAGCATTTT

j_gene: TRBJ2-3
v_gene: TRBV5-1
abundance: many
d_gene: TRBD1
CDR3aa: CASSLGRTGGVTDTQYF
CDR3nt: TGCGCCAGCAGCTTAGGAAGGACAGGGGGCGTCACAGATACGCAGTATTTT

j_gene: TRBJ1-5
v_gene: TRBV6-5
abundance: few
d_gene: TRBD1
CDR3aa: CASRKGTGDSNQPQHF
CDR3nt: TGTGCCAGCAGGAAGGGGACAGGGGATAGCAATCAGCCCCAGCATTTT

j_gene: TRBJ2-6
v_gene: TRBV7-6
abundance: many
d_gene: TRBD1
CDR3aa: CASSLVRTGNSGANVLTF
CDR3nt: TGTGCCAGCAGCTTAGTCCGGACAGGCAACTCTGGGGCCAACGTCCTGACTTTC

j_gene: TRBJ2-7
v_gene: TRBV27
abundance: .
d_gene: .
CDR3aa: CASSLWGEEGNEQYF
CDR3nt: TGTGCCAGCAGTTTATGGGGGGAGGAAGGCAACGAGCAGTACTTC

j_gene: TRBJ2-5
v_gene: TRBV20-1
abundance: few
d_gene: TRBD1
CDR3aa: CSAFQIGTGGRKTQYF
CDR3nt: TGCAGTGCTTTTCAAATTGGGACAGGGGGAAGGAAGACCCAGTACTTC

j_gene: TRBJ1-1
v_gene: TRBV7-9
abundance: many
d_gene: .
CDR3aa: CASSLAGYTEAFF
CDR3nt: TGTGCCAGCAGCTTAGCGGGGTACACTGAAGCTTTCTTT

j_gene: TRBJ2-1
v_gene: TRBV21-1
abundance: .
d_gene: .
CDR3aa: CASSKEGLAHYNEQFF
CDR3nt: TGTGCCAGCAGCAAAGAGGGACTAGCGCACTACAATGAGCAGTTCTTC

j_gene: TRBJ1-4
v_gene: TRBV27
abundance: many
d_gene: .
CDR3aa: CASSLRADRAATNEKLFF
CDR3nt: TGTGCCAGCAGTTTAAGGGCGGACAGAGCGGCAACTAATGAAAAACTGTTTTTT

j_gene: TRBJ2-2
v_gene: TRBV7-3
abundance: .
d_gene: .
CDR3aa: CASSPPVSSGDTGELFF
CDR3nt: TGTGCCAGCAGCCCCCCGGTGAGTTCGGGGGACACCGGGGAGCTGTTTTTT

j_gene: TRBJ2-7
v_gene: TRBV20-1
abundance: .
d_gene: .
CDR3aa: CSATPGSTIYEQYF
CDR3nt: TGCAGTGCTACCCCGGGAAGCACAATCTACGAGCAGTACTTC